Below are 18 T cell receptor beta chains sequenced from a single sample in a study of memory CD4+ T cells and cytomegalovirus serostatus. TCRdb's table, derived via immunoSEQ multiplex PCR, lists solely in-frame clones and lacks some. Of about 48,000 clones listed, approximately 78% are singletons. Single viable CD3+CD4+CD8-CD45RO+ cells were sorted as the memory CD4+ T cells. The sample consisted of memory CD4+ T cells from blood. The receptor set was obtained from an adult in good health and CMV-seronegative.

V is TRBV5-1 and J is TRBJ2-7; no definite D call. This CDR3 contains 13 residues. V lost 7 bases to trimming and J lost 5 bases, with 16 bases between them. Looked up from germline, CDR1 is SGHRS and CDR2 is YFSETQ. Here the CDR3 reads CASSIPSAHEQYF. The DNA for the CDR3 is TGCGCCAGCTCGATCCCATCGGCCCACGAGCAGTACTTC.

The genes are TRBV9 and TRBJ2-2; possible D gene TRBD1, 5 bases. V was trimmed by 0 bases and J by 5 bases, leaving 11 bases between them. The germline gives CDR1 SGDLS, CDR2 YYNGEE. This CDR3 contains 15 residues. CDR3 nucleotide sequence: TGTGCCAGCAGCGTAGTCCCCCAGGGTACCGGGGAGCTGTTTTTT. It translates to CASSVVPQGTGELFF.

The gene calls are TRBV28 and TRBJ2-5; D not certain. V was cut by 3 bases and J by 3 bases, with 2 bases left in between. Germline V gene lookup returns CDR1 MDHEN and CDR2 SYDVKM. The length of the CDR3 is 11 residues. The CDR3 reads CASSFEETQYF. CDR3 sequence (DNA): TGTGCCAGCAGTTTTGAAGAGACCCAGTACTTC.

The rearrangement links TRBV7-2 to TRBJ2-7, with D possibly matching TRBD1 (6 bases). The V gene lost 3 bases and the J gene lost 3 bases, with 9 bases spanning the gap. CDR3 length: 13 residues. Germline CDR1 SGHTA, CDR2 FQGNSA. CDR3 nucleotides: TGTGCCAGCAGCTTTGAACAGGGCTACGAGCAGTACTTC. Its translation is CASSFEQGYEQYF.

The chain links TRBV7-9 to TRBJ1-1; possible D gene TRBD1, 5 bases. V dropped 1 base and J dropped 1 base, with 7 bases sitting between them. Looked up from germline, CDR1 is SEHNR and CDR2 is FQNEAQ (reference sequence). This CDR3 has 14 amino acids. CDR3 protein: CASSLVQGNTEAFF. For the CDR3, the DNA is TGTGCCAGCAGCTTAGTTCAGGGGAACACTGAAGCTTTCTTT.

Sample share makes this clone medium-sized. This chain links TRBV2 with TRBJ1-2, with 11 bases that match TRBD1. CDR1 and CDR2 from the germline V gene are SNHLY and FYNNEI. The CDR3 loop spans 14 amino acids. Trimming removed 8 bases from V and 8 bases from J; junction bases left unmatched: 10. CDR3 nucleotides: TGTGCCAGCCACTTGACGGACAGGGGGCGAGGCTACACCTTC. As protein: CASHLTDRGRGYTF.

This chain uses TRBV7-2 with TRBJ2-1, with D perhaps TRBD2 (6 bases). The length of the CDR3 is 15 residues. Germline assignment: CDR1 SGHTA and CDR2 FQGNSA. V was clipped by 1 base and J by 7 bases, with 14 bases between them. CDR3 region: CASSLDPPGRNEQFF. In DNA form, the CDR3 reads TGTGCCAGCAGCTTAGACCCCCCAGGGAGGAATGAGCAGTTCTTC.

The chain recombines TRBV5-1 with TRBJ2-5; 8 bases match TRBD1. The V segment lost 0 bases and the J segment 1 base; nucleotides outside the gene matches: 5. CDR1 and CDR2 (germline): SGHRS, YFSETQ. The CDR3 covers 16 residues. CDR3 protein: CASSLVQGAIQETQYF. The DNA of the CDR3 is TGCGCCAGCAGCTTGGTCCAGGGGGCGATCCAAGAGACCCAGTACTTC.

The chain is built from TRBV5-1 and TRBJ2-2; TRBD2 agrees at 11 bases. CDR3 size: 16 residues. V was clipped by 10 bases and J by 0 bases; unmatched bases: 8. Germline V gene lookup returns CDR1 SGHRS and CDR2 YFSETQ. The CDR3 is CASHPSGGTNTGELFF. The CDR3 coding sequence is TGCGCCTCCCACCCTAGCGGGGGGACGAACACCGGGGAGCTGTTTTTT. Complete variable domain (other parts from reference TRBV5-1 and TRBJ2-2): KAGVTQTPRYLIKTRGQQVTLSCSPISGHRSVSWYQQTPGQGLQFLFEYFSETQRNKGNFPGRFSGRQFSNSRSEMNVSTLELGDSALYLCASHPSGGTNTGELFFGEGSRLTVL.

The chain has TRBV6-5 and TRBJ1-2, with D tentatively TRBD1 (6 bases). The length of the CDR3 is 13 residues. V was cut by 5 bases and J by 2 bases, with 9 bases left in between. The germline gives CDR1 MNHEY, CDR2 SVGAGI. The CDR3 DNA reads TGTGCCAGCAGTATTACAGGGAACTATGGCTACACCTTC. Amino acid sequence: CASSITGNYGYTF.

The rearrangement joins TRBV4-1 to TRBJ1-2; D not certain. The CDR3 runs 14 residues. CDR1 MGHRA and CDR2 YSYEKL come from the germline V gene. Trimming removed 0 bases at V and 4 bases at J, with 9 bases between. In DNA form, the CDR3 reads TGCGCCAGCAGCCAAGACAGCGGAATCTATGGCTACACCTTC. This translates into CASSQDSGIYGYTF.

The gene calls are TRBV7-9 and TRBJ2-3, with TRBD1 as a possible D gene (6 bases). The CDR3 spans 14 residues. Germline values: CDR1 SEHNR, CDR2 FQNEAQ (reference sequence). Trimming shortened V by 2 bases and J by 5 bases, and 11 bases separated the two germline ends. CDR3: CASSLYREKDTQYF. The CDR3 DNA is TGTGCCAGCAGCTTATACAGGGAGAAAGATACGCAGTATTTT.

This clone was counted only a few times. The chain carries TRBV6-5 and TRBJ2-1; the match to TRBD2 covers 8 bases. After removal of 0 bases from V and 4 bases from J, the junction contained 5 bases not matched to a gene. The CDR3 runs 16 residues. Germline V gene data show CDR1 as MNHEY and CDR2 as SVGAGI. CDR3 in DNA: TGTGCCAGCAGTTACTCGATGGCGGGGGGTTACAATGAGCAGTTCTTC. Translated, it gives CASSYSMAGGYNEQFF.

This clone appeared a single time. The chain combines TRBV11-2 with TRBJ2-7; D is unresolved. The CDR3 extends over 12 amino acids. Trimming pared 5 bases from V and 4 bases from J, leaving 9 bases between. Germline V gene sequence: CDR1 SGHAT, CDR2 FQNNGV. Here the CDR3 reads CASSRVGYEQYF. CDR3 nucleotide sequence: TGTGCCAGCAGCCGAGTAGGGTACGAGCAGTACTTC.

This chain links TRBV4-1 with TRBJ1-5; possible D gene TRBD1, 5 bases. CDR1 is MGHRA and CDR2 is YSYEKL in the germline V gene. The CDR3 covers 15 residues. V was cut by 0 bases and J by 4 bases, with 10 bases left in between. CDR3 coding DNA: TGCGCCAGCAGCCAAGACGGGTGGGGGAATCAGCCCCAGCATTTT. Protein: CASSQDGWGNQPQHF.

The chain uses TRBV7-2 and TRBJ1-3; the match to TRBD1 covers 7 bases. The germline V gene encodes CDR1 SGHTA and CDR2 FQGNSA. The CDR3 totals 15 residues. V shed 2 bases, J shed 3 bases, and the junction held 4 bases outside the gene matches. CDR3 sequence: CASSLKAGGGNTIYF. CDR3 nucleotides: TGTGCCAGCAGCTTAAAGGCAGGGGGTGGAAACACCATATATTTT.

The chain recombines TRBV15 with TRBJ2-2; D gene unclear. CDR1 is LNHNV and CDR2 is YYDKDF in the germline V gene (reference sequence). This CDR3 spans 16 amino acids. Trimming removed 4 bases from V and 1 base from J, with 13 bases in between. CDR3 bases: TGTGCCACCAGCACCCTATACCACGGGAACACCGGGGAGCTGTTTTTT. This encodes CATSTLYHGNTGELFF. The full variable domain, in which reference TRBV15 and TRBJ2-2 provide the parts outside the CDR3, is DAMVIQNPRYQVTQFGKPVTLSCSQTLNHNVMYWYQQKSSQAPKLLFHYYDKDFNNEADTPDNFQSRRPNTSFCFLDIRSPGLGDTAMYLCATSTLYHGNTGELFFGEGSRLTVL.

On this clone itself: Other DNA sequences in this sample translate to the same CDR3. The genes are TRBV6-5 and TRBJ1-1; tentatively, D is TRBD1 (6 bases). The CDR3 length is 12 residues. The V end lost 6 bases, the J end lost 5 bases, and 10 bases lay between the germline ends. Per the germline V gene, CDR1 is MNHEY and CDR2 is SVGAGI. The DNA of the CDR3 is TGTGCCAGCAGCCGAGGGGGGACTGAAGCTTTCTTT. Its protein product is CASSRGGTEAFF.